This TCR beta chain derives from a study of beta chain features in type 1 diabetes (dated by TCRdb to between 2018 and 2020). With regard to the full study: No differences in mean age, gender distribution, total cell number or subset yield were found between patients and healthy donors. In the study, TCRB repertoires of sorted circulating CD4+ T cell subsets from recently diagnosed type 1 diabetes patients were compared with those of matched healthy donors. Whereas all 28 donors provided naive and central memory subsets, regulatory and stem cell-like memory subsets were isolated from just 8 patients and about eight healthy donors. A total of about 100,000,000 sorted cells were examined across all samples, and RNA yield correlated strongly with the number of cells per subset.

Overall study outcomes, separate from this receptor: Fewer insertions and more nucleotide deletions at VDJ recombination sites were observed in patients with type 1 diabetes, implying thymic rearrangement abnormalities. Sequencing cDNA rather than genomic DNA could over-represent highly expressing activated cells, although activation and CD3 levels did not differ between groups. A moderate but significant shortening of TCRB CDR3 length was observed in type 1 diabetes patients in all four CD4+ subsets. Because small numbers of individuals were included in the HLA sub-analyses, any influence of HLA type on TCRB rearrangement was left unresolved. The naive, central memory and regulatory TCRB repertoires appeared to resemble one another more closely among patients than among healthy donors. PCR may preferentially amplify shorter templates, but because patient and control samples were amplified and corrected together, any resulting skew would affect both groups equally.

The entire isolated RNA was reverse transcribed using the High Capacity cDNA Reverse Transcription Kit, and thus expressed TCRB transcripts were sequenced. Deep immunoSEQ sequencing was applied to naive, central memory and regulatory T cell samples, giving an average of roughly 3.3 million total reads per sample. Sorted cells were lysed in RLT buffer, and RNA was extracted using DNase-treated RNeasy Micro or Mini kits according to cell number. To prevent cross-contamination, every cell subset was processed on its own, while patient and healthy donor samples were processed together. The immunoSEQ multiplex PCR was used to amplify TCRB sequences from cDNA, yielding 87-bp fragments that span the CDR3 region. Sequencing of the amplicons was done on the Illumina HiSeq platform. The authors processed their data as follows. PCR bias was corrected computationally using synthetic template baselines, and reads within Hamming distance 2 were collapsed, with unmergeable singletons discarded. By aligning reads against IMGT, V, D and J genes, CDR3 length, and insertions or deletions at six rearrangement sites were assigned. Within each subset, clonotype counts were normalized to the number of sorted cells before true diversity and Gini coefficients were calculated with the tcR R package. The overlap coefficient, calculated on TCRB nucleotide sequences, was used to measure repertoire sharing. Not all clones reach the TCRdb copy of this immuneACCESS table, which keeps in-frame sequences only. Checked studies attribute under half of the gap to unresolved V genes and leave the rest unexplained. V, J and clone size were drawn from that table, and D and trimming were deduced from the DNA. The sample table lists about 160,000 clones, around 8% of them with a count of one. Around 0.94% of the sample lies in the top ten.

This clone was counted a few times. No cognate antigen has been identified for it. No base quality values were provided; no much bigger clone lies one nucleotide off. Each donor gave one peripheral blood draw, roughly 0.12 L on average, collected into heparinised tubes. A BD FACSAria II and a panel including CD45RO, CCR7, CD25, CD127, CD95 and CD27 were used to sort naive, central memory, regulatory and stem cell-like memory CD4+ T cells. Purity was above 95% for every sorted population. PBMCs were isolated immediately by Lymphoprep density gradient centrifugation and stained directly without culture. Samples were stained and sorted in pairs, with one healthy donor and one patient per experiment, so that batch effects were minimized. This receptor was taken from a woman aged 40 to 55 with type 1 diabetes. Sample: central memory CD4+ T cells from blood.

The CDR3 reads as follows: CASSLRTGGGETQYF. At the DNA level, the sequence is TGTGCCAGCAGCTTGCGGACGGGGGGTGGAGAGACCCAGTACTTC. The rearranged chain carries TRBV5-4 and TRBJ2-5, and TRBD2 aligns with 7 junction nucleotides. From cysteine to phenylalanine, the CDR3 is 15 amino acids long. The kept DNA is CDR3 alone, 45 bases in frame from the first base. CDR1 and CDR2 were assigned from the germline V gene (reference sequence) as SGHNT and YYREEE. Unmatched junction bases come to 7, with V trimmed by 1 base and J by 4 bases.